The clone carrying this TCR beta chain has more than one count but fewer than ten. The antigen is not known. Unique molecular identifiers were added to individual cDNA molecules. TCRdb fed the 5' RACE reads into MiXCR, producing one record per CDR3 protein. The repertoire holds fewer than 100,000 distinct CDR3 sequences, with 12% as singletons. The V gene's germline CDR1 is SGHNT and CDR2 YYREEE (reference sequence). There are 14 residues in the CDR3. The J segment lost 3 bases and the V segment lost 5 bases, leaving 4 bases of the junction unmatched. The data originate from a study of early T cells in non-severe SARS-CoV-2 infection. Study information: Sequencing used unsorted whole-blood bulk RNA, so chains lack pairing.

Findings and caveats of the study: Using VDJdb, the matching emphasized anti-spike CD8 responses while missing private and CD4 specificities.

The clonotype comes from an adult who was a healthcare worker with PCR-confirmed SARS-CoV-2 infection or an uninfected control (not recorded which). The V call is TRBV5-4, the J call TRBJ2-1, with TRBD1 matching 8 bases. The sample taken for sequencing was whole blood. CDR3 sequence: CASSSGQGYNEQFF. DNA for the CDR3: TGTGCCAGCAGTTCCGGACAGGGCTACAATGAGCAGTTCTTC.